This TCR beta chain comes out of a study of cytomegalovirus exposure and HLA in healthy donors. Study conclusions and caveats: Reportedly, cytomegalovirus status was diagnosed with high sensitivity and specificity.

PCR involved 60 Vbeta and 13 Jbeta primers. Method: immunoSEQ multiplex PCR; TCRdb's copy keeps in-frame clones and lacks some. Of about 100,000 clones listed, 80% to 90% are singletons. Germline V CDR1 and CDR2: MNHEY, SVGAGI. The CDR3 has 15 amino acids. Concerning this clone itself: Antigen specificity is unknown.

The sequencing sample was made of PBMCs. J is TRBJ2-5 and V is TRBV6-5; 8 bases are a match to TRBD2. Judging by the DNA end, TRBJ2-7 fits better; the J call may be wrong. The TCR comes from a woman younger than 30 in good health and CMV-seronegative. The CDR3 is CASSYSSGGPHEQYF. The CDR3 DNA reads TGTGCCAGCAGTTACTCATCGGGAGGGCCCCACGAGCAGTACTTC.